A single sample gave rise to the 24 T cell receptor beta chains below, sequenced in a study of neurological immune-mediated disorders. TCRdb reanalysed the 5' RACE reads using MiXCR and keeps one entry per CDR3 protein. The table includes tens of thousands of distinct CDR3 sequences, around 14% detected once. Sample: PBMCs. All receptors derive from a woman between 50 and 59 years old with HTLV-1-associated myelopathy (HAM/TSP).

This clonotype was seen at least ten times. This sequence joins TRBV18 and TRBJ1-4; maybe TRBD1 (5 bases). Germline CDR1 is KGHSH and CDR2 is LQKENI. The CDR3 runs 13 residues. V was pared by 4 bases and J by 8 bases, with 11 bases between. CDR3 nucleotide sequence: TGTGCCAGCTCACGAGGGGAGGCGGAAAAACTGTTTTTT. Amino acid sequence: CASSRGEAEKLFF.

This clonotype was detected many times. The rearrangement uses TRBV5-1 and TRBJ1-4; weak D call: TRBD1 (6 bases). Germline V lookup: CDR1 SGHRS, CDR2 YFSETQ. CDR3 length equals 16 residues. V dropped 1 base and J dropped 4 bases, with 14 bases sitting between them. CDR3 in DNA: TGCGCCAGCAGCTTGTTGTTAACAGGGAGTAATGAAAAACTGTTTTTT. Its translation: CASSLLLTGSNEKLFF.

Many counts were recorded for this clonotype. The chain joins TRBV29-1 to TRBJ1-2, with 8 nucleotides matching TRBD1. V was pared by 5 bases and J by 13 bases, with 12 bases of the junction left unmatched. The CDR3 contains 12 residues. Looked up from germline, CDR1 is SQVTM and CDR2 is ANQGSEA. CDR3 loop: CSVSDRAHGATF. The CDR3 DNA is TGCAGCGTTTCGGACAGGGCCCACGGTGCCACCTTC.

The chain uses TRBV28 and TRBJ1-4; D may be TRBD1 (6 bases). The CDR3 consists of 16 residues. CDR1 is MDHEN, CDR2 SYDVKM, per germline. Deletions cut 7 bases from V and 10 bases from J, with 25 bases between. This CDR3 is CASTLGVGGAEGKLFF. As DNA, the CDR3 is TGTGCCAGCACCCTCGGAGTGGGGGGGGCTGAGGGAAAACTGTTTTTT. Together with reference TRBV28 and TRBJ1-4, the CDR3 gives the full variable domain: DVKVTQSSRYLVKRTGEKVFLECVQDMDHENMFWYRQDPGLGLRLIYFSYDVKMKEKGDIPEGYSVSREKKERFSLILESASTNQTSMYLCASTLGVGGAEGKLFFGSGTQLSVL.

This clonotype was detected ten times or more. The rearrangement joins TRBV14 to TRBJ1-1; D not certain. Germline loops: CDR1 SGHDN, CDR2 FVKESK. The CDR3 sequence is 12 residues long. V gave up 3 bases and J gave up 4 bases, with 6 bases separating them. In nucleotides, the CDR3 is TGTGCCAGCAGCCAGTTTCGCACTGAAGCTTTCTTT. The encoded protein is CASSQFRTEAFF. Looking up the rest from reference TRBV14 and TRBJ1-1 gives the full variable domain: EAGVTQFPSHSVIEKGQTVTLRCDPISGHDNLYWYRRVMGKEIKFLLHFVKESKQDESGMPNNRFLAERTGGTYSTLKVQPAELEDSGVYFCASSQFRTEAFFGQGTRLTVV.

This clonotype was seen many times. The CDR3 nucleotides read TGCAGTGCTAGAGTGGGGGACAGGGCGGTATACAATCAGCCCCAGCATTTT. This sequence encodes CSARVGDRAVYNQPQHF. This chain uses TRBV20-1 with TRBJ1-5, with 9 bases identical to TRBD1. The CDR3 length is 17 residues. Germline V gene data show CDR1 as DFQATT and CDR2 as SNEGSKA (reference sequence). Unmatched junction bases numbered 10, after V lost 1 base and J lost 3 bases.

This clonotype showed up many times. The chain has TRBV28 and TRBJ1-1; D gene ambiguous. Germline values: CDR1 MDHEN, CDR2 SYDVKM. The ends were cut back, 3 bases at V and 1 base at J, with 6 bases in the middle. This CDR3 is built from 13 residues. The CDR3: CASSFVQNTEAFF. The CDR3 DNA follows: TGTGCCAGCAGTTTTGTACAGAACACTGAAGCTTTCTTT.

This clonotype showed up many times. The V call is TRBV7-2, the J call TRBJ1-1; D is ambiguous. Germline CDR1 is SGHTA and CDR2 is FQGNSA. Trimming cost V 1 base and J 1 base, with 13 bases left between them. This CDR3 region has 16 residues. CDR3 protein: CASSLDSVTRNTEAFF. For the CDR3, the DNA is TGTGCCAGCAGCTTAGACTCAGTGACGAGGAACACTGAAGCTTTCTTT.

This clonotype was seen ten or more times. This sequence joins TRBV20-1 and TRBJ2-3; D gene ambiguous. The CDR3 is 10 amino acids. Germline V CDR1 and CDR2: DFQATT, SNEGSKA (reference sequence). V lost 6 bases to trimming and J lost 6 bases, with 7 bases between them. The CDR3: CSAFRDTQYF. CDR3 nucleotides: TGCAGTGCCTTTCGGGATACGCAGTATTTT.

This clonotype was counted at least ten times. V usage is TRBV20-1 and J usage is TRBJ2-2, with 12 bases aligning to TRBD2. Germline CDR1 DFQATT, CDR2 SNEGSKA (reference sequence). The CDR3 totals 16 residues. The trim removed 6 bases at V and 3 bases at J, leaving 8 bases unmatched. As DNA, the CDR3 is TGCAGTGCAAGACTAGCGGGGGCGTCGGACACCGGGGAGCTGTTTTTT. Its protein is CSARLAGASDTGELFF.

This clonotype came up many times. The chain is built from TRBV6-5 and TRBJ1-1; D remains ambiguous. The germline V gene encodes CDR1 MNHEY and CDR2 SVGAGI. Trimming shortened V by 10 bases and J by 4 bases, and 16 bases separated the two germline ends. The CDR3 totals 13 residues. CDR3 region: CATLVESGTEAFF. The CDR3 nucleotides are TGTGCCACCCTAGTGGAATCGGGCACTGAAGCTTTCTTT.

This clonotype appeared many times. The rearrangement joins TRBV7-9 to TRBJ2-5; D uncertain. The germline V gene has CDR1 SEHNR and CDR2 FQNEAQ (reference sequence). The ends were cut back, 1 base at V and 5 bases at J, with 5 bases in the middle. The CDR3 is 12 residues long. Here the CDR3 reads CASSLERETQYF. The CDR3 coding sequence is TGTGCCAGCAGCTTAGAGAGGGAGACCCAGTACTTC.

This clonotype was seen many times. The chain is built from TRBV5-1 and TRBJ1-1, with TRBD1 matching over 10 bases. The CDR3 totals 14 residues. V trimming: 4 bases; J trimming: 6 bases; junction bases outside the gene matches: 6. The germline gives CDR1 SGHRS, CDR2 YFSETQ. CDR3 in DNA: TGCGCCAGCAGCGATGGACAGGGGGTCGCTGAAGCTTTCTTT. Amino acid sequence: CASSDGQGVAEAFF.

This clonotype was found once. The J gene is TRBJ1-2, the V gene TRBV20-1, with 7 bases identical to TRBD1. The CDR3 is 15 amino acids. With V trimmed by 5 bases and J by 1 base, 10 bases remained unmatched. Looked up from germline, CDR1 is DFQATT and CDR2 is SNEGSKA (reference sequence). CDR3 region: CSAQDREEDNYGYTF. For the CDR3, the DNA is TGCAGTGCTCAAGACAGGGAAGAAGATAACTATGGCTACACCTTC.

This clonotype showed up many times. The chain is built from TRBV5-1 and TRBJ2-1, with TRBD1 as a possible D gene (6 bases). Germline loops: CDR1 SGHRS, CDR2 YFSETQ. CDR3 length: 15 amino acids. Deletions cut 1 base from V and 5 bases from J, with 13 bases between. The CDR3 sequence: CASSLRGFWNNEQFF. CDR3 sequence (DNA): TGCGCCAGCAGCTTGAGGGGGTTTTGGAACAATGAGCAGTTCTTC.

This clonotype was picked up many times. This chain joins TRBV5-1 and TRBJ2-3; maybe TRBD1 (6 bases). Germline CDR1 is SGHRS and CDR2 is YFSETQ. The CDR3 spans 16 residues. V was shortened by 4 bases and J by 5 bases, with 20 bases between the two germline ends. The chain's CDR3 is CASSTGTLAGIDTQYF. In DNA, the CDR3 is TGCGCCAGCAGCACCGGGACACTGGCCGGCATAGATACGCAGTATTTT.

This clonotype has ten or more counts. This chain joins TRBV5-1 and TRBJ2-6, with 8 bases fitting TRBD1. Trimming took 4 bases from V and 1 from J; bases not matched to a gene: 4. This CDR3 is built from 16 residues. CDR1 SGHRS and CDR2 YFSETQ come from the germline V gene. CDR3: CASSKHRGSGANVLTF. CDR3 DNA: TGCGCCAGCAGCAAACACAGGGGGTCTGGGGCCAACGTCCTGACTTTC.

This clonotype turned up a few times. The chain carries TRBV18 and TRBJ2-7, with TRBD1 matching 9 bases. CDR1 is KGHSH and CDR2 is LQKENI in the germline V gene. Trimming cost V 3 bases and J 3 bases; bases outside gene matches: 6. The CDR3 consists of 15 residues. CDR3: CASSPGTGINYEQYF. The DNA for the CDR3 is TGTGCCAGCTCACCTGGGACAGGGATTAACTACGAGCAGTACTTC.

This clonotype was seen at least ten times. J is TRBJ2-3 and V is TRBV20-1, with D perhaps matching TRBD2 (6 bases). Germline values: CDR1 DFQATT, CDR2 SNEGSKA (reference sequence). There are 15 residues in the CDR3. V lost 8 bases and J 4 bases, leaving 22 bases between the germline ends. CDR3 in DNA: TGCAGTCTAAGGGGACTGGACTGGGGCTCAGATACGCAGTATTTT. This translates into CSLRGLDWGSDTQYF.

This clonotype was counted many times. J is TRBJ1-1 and V is TRBV7-9; 7 nucleotides agree with TRBD1. Germline V lookup: CDR1 SEHNR, CDR2 FQNEAQ (reference sequence). V shed 2 bases and J 7 bases; nucleotides not matched to a gene: 7. This CDR3 is built from 14 residues. The CDR3 loop is CASSLTTGDHEAFF. The CDR3 bases are TGTGCCAGCAGCTTAACCACAGGGGACCATGAAGCTTTCTTT.

The sample holds a few counts of this clonotype. CDR3 bases: TGTGCCAGCAGTTACTCAAGCTTGGGCAGGGTGGCCAAAAACATTCAGTACTTC. Amino acids: CASSYSSLGRVAKNIQYF. The gene calls are TRBV6-2 or TRBV6-3 and TRBJ2-4; D might be TRBD1 (5 bases). Trimming cost V 0 bases and J 1 base, with 16 bases left between them. CDR1 and CDR2 from the germline V gene are MNHEY and SVGEGT. The CDR3 has 18 residues.

Regarding this clonotype: Since a much larger clone is just one base distant, this may be a read error. For the CDR3, the DNA is TGCACCAGCAGTGGCACCGGGGAGCTGTTTTTT. As protein: CTSSGTGELFF. The gene calls are TRBV5-1 and TRBJ2-2; no clear D. The CDR3 spans 11 residues. Germline V gene data show CDR1 as SGHRS and CDR2 as YFSETQ.

This clonotype was recorded a few times. The V gene is TRBV20-1, the J gene TRBJ1-6; 7 nucleotides match TRBD1. The CDR3 totals 14 residues. J lost 7 bases, V lost 0 bases, and 3 bases had no gene match. Per the germline V gene, CDR1 is DFQATT and CDR2 is SNEGSKA (reference sequence). CDR3 in amino acids: CSARESQGNSPLHF. CDR3 in DNA: TGCAGTGCTAGAGAATCACAGGGGAATTCACCCCTCCACTTT.

This clonotype has only a few counts. The J gene is TRBJ2-3, the V gene TRBV20-1; D may be TRBD1 or TRBD2 (5 bases each). The germline V and J ends were trimmed by 4 bases and 6 bases, with 14 bases remaining between them. The CDR3 spans 13 residues. CDR1 is DFQATT, CDR2 SNEGSKA, per germline (reference sequence). DNA for the CDR3: TGCAGTGCTACCCAGGGACCCAGGGATACGCAGTATTTT. Its translation is CSATQGPRDTQYF.